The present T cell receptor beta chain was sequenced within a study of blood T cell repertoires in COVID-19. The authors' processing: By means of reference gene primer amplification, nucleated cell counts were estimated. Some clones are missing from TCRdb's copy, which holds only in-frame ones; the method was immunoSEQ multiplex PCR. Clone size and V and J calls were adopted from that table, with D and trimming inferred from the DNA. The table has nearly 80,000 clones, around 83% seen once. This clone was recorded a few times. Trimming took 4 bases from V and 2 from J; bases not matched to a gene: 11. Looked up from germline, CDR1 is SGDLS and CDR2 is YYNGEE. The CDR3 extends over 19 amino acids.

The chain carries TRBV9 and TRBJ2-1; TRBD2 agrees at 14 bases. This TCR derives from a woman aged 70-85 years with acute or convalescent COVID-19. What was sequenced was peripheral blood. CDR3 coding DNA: TGTGCCAGCAGCCCCACGGAGACTAGCGGGAGGGCCGCCTACAATGAGCAGTTCTTC. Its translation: CASSPTETSGRAAYNEQFF.